A selection of T cell receptor beta chains follows, all from one sample in a study of technical replicates of blood from a few donors. The assay was immunoSEQ multiplex PCR, and TCRdb's table has in-frame clones only and misses some. Among about 66,000 clones, roughly nine tenths were seen once, and the ten largest hold around 0.38%. Sequenced sample: T cells isolated from PBMCs. These receptors all come from a human donor in good health. The CDR3 runs from the conserved cysteine through the conserved F or W. The order of the fields is D gene, V gene, clone size, J gene, CDR3 protein, CDR3 DNA. A D gene is named only where the DNA matches it firmly. A clone size is listed for some rows: how often the clone was seen (once, few, many), or a class if it is expanded.

d_call: TRBD2; v_call: TRBV10-3; clone_size: .; j_call: TRBJ2-1; cdr3_aa: CAISGGTSSYNEQFF; cdr3_nt: TGTGCCATCAGTGGGGGGACTAGCTCCTACAATGAGCAGTTCTTC
d_call: .; v_call: TRBV16; clone_size: .; j_call: TRBJ2-5; cdr3_aa: CASSQDRETQYF; cdr3_nt: TGTGCCAGCAGCCAGGACAGAGAGACCCAGTACTTC
d_call: .; v_call: TRBV5-1; clone_size: once; j_call: TRBJ2-7; cdr3_aa: CASSLFYPDYEQYF; cdr3_nt: TGCGCCAGCAGCTTGTTCTACCCCGACTACGAGCAGTACTTC
d_call: TRBD1; v_call: TRBV28; clone_size: .; j_call: TRBJ1-5; cdr3_aa: CASSLGNRGRQPQHF; cdr3_nt: TGTGCCAGCAGTTTAGGGAACAGGGGTAGGCAGCCCCAGCATTTT
d_call: .; v_call: TRBV4-3; clone_size: .; j_call: TRBJ1-4; cdr3_aa: CASRDEIRGEKLFF; cdr3_nt: TGCGCCAGCAGAGACGAAATACGGGGTGAAAAACTGTTTTTT
d_call: TRBD1; v_call: TRBV19; clone_size: .; j_call: TRBJ2-7; cdr3_aa: CASSSDRGYTFSYEQYF; cdr3_nt: TGTGCCAGTAGTTCCGACAGGGGGTATACCTTCTCCTACGAGCAGTACTTC
d_call: TRBD1; v_call: TRBV7-9; clone_size: .; j_call: TRBJ1-2; cdr3_aa: CASSLARGQGAVGDYGYTF; cdr3_nt: TGTGCCAGCAGCTTAGCCAGAGGTCAGGGGGCCGTTGGAGACTATGGCTACACCTTC
d_call: .; v_call: TRBV29-1; clone_size: .; j_call: TRBJ1-2; cdr3_aa: CSVEADPFYGYTF; cdr3_nt: TGCAGCGTTGAGGCGGATCCGTTCTATGGCTACACCTTC
d_call: .; v_call: TRBV5-1; clone_size: .; j_call: TRBJ2-1; cdr3_aa: CASSFLETSNEQFF; cdr3_nt: TGCGCCAGCAGTTTCTTAGAAACTTCAAATGAGCAGTTCTTC
d_call: TRBD2; v_call: TRBV2; clone_size: .; j_call: TRBJ2-3; cdr3_aa: CASSELAGWGPVTDTQYF; cdr3_nt: TGTGCCAGCAGTGAACTAGCGGGATGGGGGCCCGTCACAGATACGCAGTATTTT
d_call: TRBD1; v_call: TRBV5-4; clone_size: .; j_call: TRBJ1-2; cdr3_aa: CASRAGQGVWDGYTF; cdr3_nt: TGTGCCAGCAGGGCGGGACAGGGCGTTTGGGATGGCTACACCTTC
d_call: TRBD2; v_call: TRBV9; clone_size: .; j_call: TRBJ2-1; cdr3_aa: CASSTTSGSTGEQFF; cdr3_nt: TGTGCCAGCAGCACAACTAGCGGCTCCACGGGAGAGCAGTTCTTC
d_call: .; v_call: TRBV29-1; clone_size: .; j_call: TRBJ2-1; cdr3_aa: CSVDPGGGNEQFF; cdr3_nt: TGCAGCGTTGATCCAGGGGGAGGCAATGAGCAGTTCTTC
d_call: .; v_call: TRBV11-2; clone_size: .; j_call: TRBJ2-7; cdr3_aa: CASSLGRAIYEQYF; cdr3_nt: TGTGCCAGCAGCTTAGGCAGGGCTATATACGAGCAGTACTTC
d_call: .; v_call: TRBV10-1; clone_size: .; j_call: TRBJ1-1; cdr3_aa: CASSLDRNTEAFF; cdr3_nt: TGCGCCAGCAGTTTGGACAGGAACACTGAAGCTTTCTTT
d_call: .; v_call: TRBV6-1; clone_size: .; j_call: TRBJ2-1; cdr3_aa: CASSVLLGETYNEQFF; cdr3_nt: TGTGCCAGCAGTGTCCTTCTAGGGGAAACCTACAATGAGCAGTTCTTC
d_call: TRBD1; v_call: TRBV6-1; clone_size: .; j_call: TRBJ2-1; cdr3_aa: CASTEGGTYNEQFF; cdr3_nt: TGTGCCAGCACAGAAGGGGGCACCTACAATGAGCAGTTCTTC
d_call: TRBD1; v_call: TRBV5-4; clone_size: .; j_call: TRBJ2-5; cdr3_aa: CASTPKGGGETQYF; cdr3_nt: TGTGCCAGCACCCCCAAAGGGGGCGGGGAGACCCAGTACTTC
d_call: .; v_call: TRBV11-3; clone_size: .; j_call: TRBJ1-3; cdr3_aa: CASSRRQGTGNTIYF; cdr3_nt: TGTGCCAGCAGCCGAAGGCAGGGGACAGGAAACACCATATATTTT
d_call: TRBD1; v_call: TRBV5-1; clone_size: once; j_call: TRBJ1-4; cdr3_aa: CASSLVPPGQGTEKLFF; cdr3_nt: TGCGCCAGCAGCTTGGTGCCCCCGGGACAGGGAACTGAAAAACTGTTTTTT
d_call: .; v_call: TRBV11-3; clone_size: .; j_call: TRBJ1-2; cdr3_aa: CASSLDVSRADYGYTF; cdr3_nt: TGTGCCAGCAGCTTAGATGTCTCCAGGGCCGACTATGGCTACACCTTC
d_call: TRBD1; v_call: TRBV28; clone_size: .; j_call: TRBJ2-7; cdr3_aa: CASSLLGQGRSNEQYF; cdr3_nt: TGTGCCAGCAGTTTACTTGGACAGGGGAGGTCGAACGAGCAGTACTTC
d_call: .; v_call: TRBV27; clone_size: .; j_call: TRBJ2-3; cdr3_aa: CASSLSITDPTDTQYF; cdr3_nt: TGTGCCAGCAGTTTATCGATAACAGACCCGACGGATACGCAGTATTTT
d_call: .; v_call: TRBV27; clone_size: .; j_call: TRBJ2-3; cdr3_aa: CASSYRLDYRDTQYF; cdr3_nt: TGTGCCAGCAGTTACCGCTTAGATTACCGAGATACGCAGTATTTT
d_call: TRBD2; v_call: TRBV6-5; clone_size: .; j_call: TRBJ2-7; cdr3_aa: CASSRLAVYDEQYF; cdr3_nt: TGTGCCAGCAGTCGACTAGCGGTCTATGACGAGCAGTACTTC
d_call: TRBD1; v_call: TRBV7-3; clone_size: .; j_call: TRBJ2-7; cdr3_aa: CASSSGQGNSYEQYF; cdr3_nt: TGTGCCAGCAGTTCAGGACAGGGGAACTCCTACGAGCAGTACTTC
d_call: .; v_call: TRBV6-5; clone_size: .; j_call: TRBJ1-5; cdr3_aa: CASRTGGGSNQPQHF; cdr3_nt: TGTGCCAGCAGAACGGGGGGCGGGAGCAATCAGCCCCAGCATTTT
d_call: .; v_call: TRBV28; clone_size: .; j_call: TRBJ1-2; cdr3_aa: CASSPFGGDYGYTF; cdr3_nt: TGTGCCAGCAGCCCATTTGGAGGGGACTATGGCTACACCTTC
d_call: .; v_call: TRBV7-2; clone_size: .; j_call: TRBJ2-3; cdr3_aa: CASSSFATDTQYF; cdr3_nt: TGTGCCAGCAGTTCCTTTGCTACCGATACGCAGTATTTT
d_call: .; v_call: TRBV28; clone_size: .; j_call: TRBJ1-3; cdr3_aa: CATHRGSGNTIYF; cdr3_nt: TGTGCCACCCACCGGGGGTCTGGAAACACCATATATTTT
d_call: TRBD1; v_call: TRBV27; clone_size: .; j_call: TRBJ2-7; cdr3_aa: CASSLGQGAYEQYF; cdr3_nt: TGTGCCAGCAGTTTAGGACAGGGGGCTTACGAGCAGTACTTC
d_call: TRBD2; v_call: TRBV27; clone_size: once; j_call: TRBJ2-7; cdr3_aa: CASSLYVAGMTYEQYF; cdr3_nt: TGTGCCAGCAGTTTATATGTAGCGGGAATGACCTACGAGCAGTACTTC
d_call: .; v_call: TRBV27; clone_size: .; j_call: TRBJ1-3; cdr3_aa: CASRQSPGSGNTIYF; cdr3_nt: TGTGCCAGCAGACAAAGTCCAGGCTCTGGAAACACCATATATTTT
d_call: TRBD2; v_call: TRBV30; clone_size: .; j_call: TRBJ2-1; cdr3_aa: CAWRAGVYNEQFF; cdr3_nt: TGTGCCTGGAGGGCGGGGGTTTACAATGAGCAGTTCTTC
d_call: TRBD2; v_call: TRBV7-8; clone_size: .; j_call: TRBJ2-1; cdr3_aa: CASSLVLAGGNEQFF; cdr3_nt: TGTGCCAGCAGCTTAGTACTAGCGGGAGGGAATGAGCAGTTCTTC
d_call: TRBD2; v_call: TRBV9; clone_size: .; j_call: TRBJ2-1; cdr3_aa: CASSTSGSDEQFF; cdr3_nt: TGTGCCAGCAGTACTAGCGGGAGCGATGAGCAGTTCTTC
d_call: .; v_call: TRBV9; clone_size: once; j_call: TRBJ2-5; cdr3_aa: CASSVGSGGNKQETQYF; cdr3_nt: TGTGCCAGCAGCGTGGGGTCCGGCGGGAATAAGCAAGAGACCCAGTACTTC
d_call: TRBD2; v_call: TRBV7-9; clone_size: .; j_call: TRBJ2-7; cdr3_aa: CASSLTLAGELYEQYF; cdr3_nt: TGTGCCAGCAGCTTAACGCTAGCGGGGGAGTTATACGAGCAGTACTTC
d_call: TRBD1; v_call: TRBV6-5; clone_size: .; j_call: TRBJ1-2; cdr3_aa: CASSPGTDYGYTF; cdr3_nt: TGTGCCAGCAGCCCCGGGACAGACTATGGCTACACCTTC
d_call: .; v_call: TRBV28; clone_size: .; j_call: TRBJ2-7; cdr3_aa: CASNWGVGYEQYF; cdr3_nt: TGTGCCAGCAATTGGGGGGTAGGGTACGAGCAGTACTTC
d_call: .; v_call: TRBV19; clone_size: .; j_call: TRBJ1-4; cdr3_aa: CASSPGGLATNEKLFF; cdr3_nt: TGTGCCAGTAGTCCGGGGGGACTTGCAACTAATGAAAAACTGTTTTTT
d_call: TRBD1; v_call: TRBV2; clone_size: .; j_call: TRBJ1-5; cdr3_aa: CASSETGGEPQHF; cdr3_nt: TGTGCCAGCAGTGAGACAGGGGGTGAGCCCCAGCATTTT
d_call: .; v_call: TRBV7-9; clone_size: .; j_call: TRBJ2-7; cdr3_aa: CASSDFSAQQRYEQYF; cdr3_nt: TGTGCCAGCAGCGACTTTAGCGCCCAACAGAGGTACGAGCAGTACTTC
d_call: TRBD1; v_call: TRBV6-1; clone_size: .; j_call: TRBJ2-7; cdr3_aa: CASPGTGAYEQYF; cdr3_nt: TGTGCCAGCCCGGGGACAGGAGCCTACGAGCAGTACTTC
d_call: TRBD2; v_call: TRBV7-9; clone_size: .; j_call: TRBJ2-1; cdr3_aa: CASSTTGLASNEQFF; cdr3_nt: TGTGCCAGCAGCACAACGGGACTAGCGTCCAATGAGCAGTTCTTC
d_call: TRBD2; v_call: TRBV2; clone_size: .; j_call: TRBJ2-1; cdr3_aa: CASSVLFVRLAGAFYNEQFF; cdr3_nt: TGTGCCAGCAGTGTTTTATTCGTTCGACTAGCGGGGGCGTTCTACAATGAGCAGTTCTTC
d_call: .; v_call: TRBV29-1; clone_size: .; j_call: TRBJ1-2; cdr3_aa: CSVVTELTFGYTF; cdr3_nt: TGCAGCGTTGTAACCGAGTTAACCTTCGGCTACACCTTC
d_call: TRBD2; v_call: TRBV5-6; clone_size: .; j_call: TRBJ2-1; cdr3_aa: CASSEFSGRAYNEQFF; cdr3_nt: TGTGCCAGCAGCGAGTTTAGCGGGAGGGCCTACAATGAGCAGTTCTTC
d_call: TRBD1; v_call: TRBV5-3; clone_size: once; j_call: TRBJ1-5; cdr3_aa: CARSAEVGQGASNQPQHF; cdr3_nt: TGTGCCAGAAGCGCTGAAGTGGGACAGGGGGCGAGCAATCAGCCCCAGCATTTT
d_call: .; v_call: TRBV9; clone_size: few; j_call: TRBJ1-1; cdr3_aa: CASSVAGFMNTEAFF; cdr3_nt: TGTGCCAGCAGCGTCGCAGGATTTATGAACACTGAAGCTTTCTTT
d_call: TRBD2; v_call: TRBV10-1; clone_size: .; j_call: TRBJ2-7; cdr3_aa: CASRLTSASYEQYF; cdr3_nt: TGCGCCAGCAGACTCACTAGCGCCTCCTACGAGCAGTACTTC
d_call: .; v_call: TRBV19; clone_size: .; j_call: TRBJ2-4; cdr3_aa: CATSDLRLGVKNIQYF; cdr3_nt: TGTGCCACATCAGACCTCAGGTTGGGCGTCAAAAACATTCAGTACTTC
d_call: TRBD1; v_call: TRBV7-6; clone_size: .; j_call: TRBJ2-7; cdr3_aa: CASSLVRTGYEQYF; cdr3_nt: TGTGCCAGCAGCTTAGTTAGGACAGGGTACGAGCAGTACTTC
d_call: .; v_call: TRBV13; clone_size: .; j_call: TRBJ2-1; cdr3_aa: CASSLGGVLSYNEQFF; cdr3_nt: TGTGCCAGCAGCTTAGGGGGAGTGCTCTCCTACAATGAGCAGTTCTTC
d_call: .; v_call: TRBV5-1; clone_size: .; j_call: TRBJ1-4; cdr3_aa: CASSQGGTNEKLFF; cdr3_nt: TGCGCCAGCAGTCAGGGCGGCACTAATGAAAAACTGTTTTTT
d_call: TRBD1; v_call: TRBV6-6; clone_size: .; j_call: TRBJ2-7; cdr3_aa: CASKAGTGSYEQYF; cdr3_nt: TGTGCCAGCAAAGCCGGGACAGGGAGCTACGAGCAGTACTTC
d_call: .; v_call: TRBV10-1; clone_size: .; j_call: TRBJ2-1; cdr3_aa: CASSDAVYNEQFF; cdr3_nt: TGCGCCAGCAGTGATGCAGTCTACAATGAGCAGTTCTTC
d_call: TRBD2; v_call: TRBV5-1; clone_size: .; j_call: TRBJ2-1; cdr3_aa: CASSLRTSGSLSSYNEQFF; cdr3_nt: TGCGCCAGCAGCCTACGGACTAGCGGGAGTCTCAGTTCCTACAATGAGCAGTTCTTC
d_call: .; v_call: TRBV27; clone_size: .; j_call: TRBJ1-1; cdr3_aa: CASSLIPGSTEAFF; cdr3_nt: TGTGCCAGCAGTTTAATCCCAGGGTCCACTGAAGCTTTCTTT